This T cell receptor beta chain stems from a study of blood T cell dynamics during melanoma immunotherapy. Clones were read by immunoSEQ multiplex PCR, and TCRdb kept only the in-frame ones, dropping some. In the table there are roughly 15,000 clones, 86% of which are singletons. The time point was: week 3, after first cycle of checkpoint inhibitor. The V end lost 2 bases, the J end lost 11 bases, and 24 bases lay between the germline ends. The CDR3 spans 16 residues. Germline V lookup: CDR1 SGHVS, CDR2 FQNEAQ. Source: blood, taken from a patient treated with checkpoint blockade. This sequence was found in a human donor with melanoma. This chain connects TRBV7-8 to TRBJ2-5; maybe TRBD1 (6 bases). CDR3 amino acids: CASSLQMGHGSGEQYF. The CDR3 DNA is TGTGCCAGCAGCTTACAGATGGGACACGGTTCCGGAGAGCAGTACTTC.